Listed here are 21 T cell receptor beta chains from one sample, sequenced in a study of identical twins. TCRdb itself ran the 5' RACE reads through MiXCR, one entry per CDR3 protein. The profile shows more than 400,000 distinct CDR3 sequences, around 15% of them singletons. The data also belong to a second study, concerning yellow fever vaccine responses in identical twins.

Sequencing was carried out using CD4+ T cells sorted from blood. The receptors here all came from a woman aged 18-29 years in good health.

The chain employs TRBV6-1 and TRBJ1-2; 7 bases are a match to TRBD1. The V and J ends lost 6 bases and 0 bases, in that order; junction bases with no gene match: 7. The CDR3 runs 15 residues. Germline V gives CDR1 MNHNS, CDR2 SASEGT. This CDR3 is CASSPQGGANYGYTF. The CDR3 DNA sequence: TGTGCCAGCAGCCCTCAGGGGGGAGCTAACTATGGCTACACCTTC.

This rearrangement joins TRBV12-3 or TRBV12-4 to TRBJ2-1, with 12 bases lining up with TRBD2. V lost 5 bases and J lost 5; bases outside the gene matches: 10. There are 17 residues in the CDR3. The CDR3 DNA reads TGTGCCAGCAGTCGGCACTCGGGACTAGCGGGTCACAATGAGCAGTTCTTC. Its protein is CASSRHSGLAGHNEQFF.

V usage is TRBV5-1 and J usage is TRBJ1-2, with D perhaps matching TRBD1 (6 bases). Germline-derived CDR1 and CDR2 are SGHRS and YFSETQ. The CDR3 loop spans 13 amino acids. V was trimmed by 4 bases and J by 5 bases, leaving 12 bases between them. The CDR3 protein is CASSPQGEYGYTF. DNA of the CDR3: TGCGCCAGCAGCCCACAGGGAGAATATGGCTACACCTTC. Combining the CDR3 with reference TRBV5-1 and TRBJ1-2 gives the whole variable domain KAGVTQTPRYLIKTRGQQVTLSCSPISGHRSVSWYQQTPGQGLQFLFEYFSETQRNKGNFPGRFSGRQFSNSRSEMNVSTLELGDSALYLCASSPQGEYGYTFGSGTRLTVV.

The chain combines TRBV12-3 or TRBV12-4 with TRBJ1-2; 8 nucleotides match TRBD1. This CDR3 comprises 15 residues. V gave up 6 bases and J gave up 3 bases; unmatched junction bases: 9. The CDR3 sequence: CASSPHRGNDYGYTF. CDR3 DNA sequence: TGTGCCAGCAGCCCCCACAGGGGGAACGACTATGGCTACACCTTC.

This chain links TRBV15 with TRBJ1-2; D may be TRBD1 (5 bases). V lost 0 bases and J lost 2, with 16 bases in between. This CDR3 comprises 17 residues. The germline V gene encodes CDR1 LNHNV and CDR2 YYDKDF (reference sequence). The CDR3 DNA is TGTGCCACCAGCAGAGATGGCGCACAGGTCGTAAACTATGGCTACACCTTC. Translation: CATSRDGAQVVNYGYTF.

The gene calls are TRBV5-1 and TRBJ2-5, with 7 positions matching TRBD1. CDR1 is SGHRS and CDR2 is YFSETQ in the germline V gene. The ends lost 4 bases at V and 5 bases at J; junction bases unmatched: 26. CDR3 length: 20 amino acids. CDR3 residues: CASSTKVWKIADRMVETQYF. CDR3 bases: TGCGCCAGCAGCACTAAGGTCTGGAAAATCGCGGACAGGATGGTGGAGACCCAGTACTTC.

In its sample, this clonotype was seen many times. The rearrangement joins TRBV5-1 to TRBJ2-7, with TRBD2 as a possible D gene (5 bases). This CDR3 contains 13 residues. Germline-derived CDR1 and CDR2 are SGHRS and YFSETQ. Trimming stripped 4 bases from V and 3 bases from J, with 11 bases between. The CDR3 region has the DNA TGCGCCAGCAGCACAAGCACTAGCTACGAGCAGTACTTC. Translated, it gives CASSTSTSYEQYF.

The chain carries TRBV15 and TRBJ2-3; 11 nucleotides align to TRBD2. The CDR3 is 15 amino acids. The germline V gene encodes CDR1 LNHNV and CDR2 YYDKDF (reference sequence). Trimming took 4 bases from V and 3 from J; bases not matched to a gene: 3. The CDR3 sequence is CATSNPSGGTDTQYF. The CDR3 nucleotides are TGTGCCACCAGCAATCCTAGCGGGGGGACAGATACGCAGTATTTT.

Points on this clonotype: Mismatch with germline at one junction end may stem from a read error. V is TRBV28 and J is TRBJ2-1, with D maybe TRBD2 (6 bases). The CDR3 extends over 10 amino acids. Per the germline V gene, CDR1 is MDHEN and CDR2 is SYDVKM. The CDR3 DNA follows: TGTGCCAGCACAGGGACTGCCGTTATCTTC. Protein product: CASTGTAVIF. Using reference TRBV28 and TRBJ2-1 for the parts outside the CDR3, the full variable domain is DVKVTQSSRYLVKRTGEKVFLECVQDMDHENMFWYRQDPGLGLRLIYFSYDVKMKEKGDIPEGYSVSREKKERFSLILESASTNQTSMYLCASTGTAVIFGPGTRLTVL.

The V gene is TRBV3-1, the J gene TRBJ2-7; the D gene is possibly TRBD2 (6 bases). Germline assignment: CDR1 LGHDT and CDR2 YNNKEL (reference sequence). This CDR3 has 15 residues. V shed 4 bases and J shed 2 bases, with 15 bases lying between them. The CDR3 DNA follows: TGTGCCAGCAGCCCCGGTGCGGGGAGGACCTACGAGCAGTACTTC. Encoded protein: CASSPGAGRTYEQYF.

V is TRBV5-5 and J is TRBJ1-5; D possibly corresponds to TRBD1 (5 bases). The CDR3 sequence is 15 residues long. CDR1 and CDR2 from the germline V gene are SGHKS and YYEKEE (reference sequence). V lost 3 bases and J 0 bases, leaving 10 bases between the germline ends. The DNA for the CDR3 is TGTGCCAGCAGCTGGACACCCTATAGCAATCAGCCCCAGCATTTT. Translated: CASSWTPYSNQPQHF.

The CDR3 DNA follows: TGTGCCATCAGTGAGTCCAGCGTTGAAGCTTTCTTT. Protein sequence: CAISESSVEAFF. The V gene is TRBV10-3, the J gene TRBJ1-1; D call uncertain. V lost 0 bases to trimming and J lost 7 bases, with 6 bases between them. From germline, CDR1 is ENHRY and CDR2 SYGVKD. The CDR3 is made up of 12 amino acids.

This clonotype appeared a few times. The gene calls are TRBV5-1 and TRBJ2-3; D not certain. The V and J ends lost 2 bases and 4 bases respectively, with 14 bases between them. From germline, CDR1 is SGHRS and CDR2 YFSETQ. CDR3 length: 15 residues. CDR3 DNA: TGCGCCAGCAGCTTACCGAAGGTCACACCAGATACGCAGTATTTT. Its protein product is CASSLPKVTPDTQYF.

This clonotype came up many times. The J gene is TRBJ1-5, the V gene TRBV12-3 or TRBV12-4; TRBD1 matches at 12 bases. The junction had 2 bases not matched to a gene; V was cut back by 5 bases and J by 0 bases. This CDR3 region has 16 residues. CDR3 sequence: CASSRDRGLSNQPQHF. The CDR3 bases are TGTGCCAGCAGTCGGGACAGGGGGCTTAGCAATCAGCCCCAGCATTTT.

This clonotype was seen ten or more times. CDR3 nucleotide sequence: TGCGCCAGCAGCCCAAACCCACAGCGGAACAATGAGCAGTTCTTC. Its protein is CASSPNPQRNNEQFF. The rearrangement uses TRBV5-1 and TRBJ2-1, with D maybe TRBD2 (5 bases). V lost 4 bases, J lost 5 bases, and 16 bases lay in between. Germline loops: CDR1 SGHRS, CDR2 YFSETQ. The CDR3 loop spans 15 amino acids.

The chain links TRBV24-1 to TRBJ1-5, with 10 positions matching TRBD1. This CDR3 spans 17 amino acids. From germline, CDR1 is KGHDR and CDR2 SFDVKD. With V trimmed by 2 bases and J by 2 bases, 5 bases remained unmatched. The CDR3 protein is CATSDSRGQGRNQPQHF. As DNA, the CDR3 is TGTGCCACCAGTGATTCCCGGGGACAGGGGCGCAATCAGCCCCAGCATTTT.

V gene TRBV14 combines with J gene TRBJ2-7; 7 bases map to TRBD1. Trimming took 0 bases from V and 6 from J; bases not matched to a gene: 5. Germline loops: CDR1 SGHDN, CDR2 FVKESK. The CDR3 runs 14 residues. CDR3 bases: TGTGCCAGCAGCCAAGATAGGGACAGACGCGAGCAGTACGTC. Its protein is CASSQDRDRREQYV.

In regard to this clonotype: A read error may account for a junction end that differs from germline. V is TRBV10-3 and J is TRBJ2-7; D is undetermined. Germline-derived CDR1 and CDR2 are ENHRY and SYGVKD. This CDR3 comprises 15 residues. Here the CDR3 reads CPIIAVTPFSYEQYF. The DNA of the CDR3 is TGTCCCATCATTGCCGTGACTCCGTTCTCCTACGAGCAGTACTTC.

The table lists this clonotype with a count of one. J is TRBJ2-3 and V is TRBV6-5, with 8 positions matching TRBD1. The V gene's germline CDR1 is MNHEY and CDR2 SVGAGI. This CDR3 is built from 16 residues. The V segment lost 4 bases and the J segment 0 bases; nucleotides outside the gene matches: 6. The CDR3 region is CASSSRTGLSTDTQYF. The CDR3 nucleotides read TGTGCCAGCAGTTCCCGGACAGGGCTTAGCACAGATACGCAGTATTTT.

This clonotype showed up many times. This chain links TRBV5-1 with TRBJ1-4; unclear D gene. Germline CDR1 is SGHRS and CDR2 is YFSETQ. With 0 bases removed from V and 4 bases from J, the gap between germline ends came to 13 bases. This CDR3 spans 16 amino acids. In nucleotides, the CDR3 is TGCGCCAGCAGCTTGGCTTTGGGGATTCATAATGAAAAACTGTTTTTT. This encodes CASSLALGIHNEKLFF.

The rearrangement links TRBV5-6 to TRBJ2-6; D gene unclear. The germline gives CDR1 SGHDT, CDR2 YYEEEE. The CDR3 is made up of 14 amino acids. Between the trimmed V and J ends, which lost 3 bases and 4 bases, there was a span of 8 bases. CDR3 region: CASSSMRGANVLTF. CDR3 DNA sequence: TGTGCCAGCAGCTCCATGAGGGGGGCCAACGTCCTGACTTTC.